The rows below give T cell receptor beta chains drawn from one sample of a study of blood T cell repertoires in COVID-19. Clones were sequenced by immunoSEQ multiplex PCR, and TCRdb holds only the in-frame ones, with some missing. The sample holds under 200,000 clones, roughly nine tenths seen once. Sequencing was done on a sample of peripheral blood. Every receptor here comes from a woman aged 55 to 70 with COVID-19, enrolled during active disease. CDR3s include the opening cysteine and the closing phenylalanine or tryptophan. A D gene is named only where the DNA matches it firmly. A row's size may be missing; if present it is once, few, many or a size class.

J gene: TRBJ2-1; D gene: NA; clone size: NA; V gene: TRBV19; CDR3 DNA: TGTGCCAGTAGTTCACCTCAAAGCGATGAGCAGTTCTTC; CDR3 protein: CASSSPQSDEQFF
J gene: TRBJ1-5; D gene: NA; clone size: NA; V gene: TRBV14; CDR3 DNA: TGTGCCAGCAGCCAAGTGGCAGGGGAAAAGCCCCAGCATTTT; CDR3 protein: CASSQVAGEKPQHF
J gene: TRBJ2-7; D gene: NA; clone size: NA; V gene: TRBV12-5; CDR3 DNA: TGTGCTAGTGGTTTGGGCGGGACCTACGAGCAGTACTTC; CDR3 protein: CASGLGGTYEQYF
J gene: TRBJ2-5; D gene: TRBD2; clone size: NA; V gene: TRBV10-3; CDR3 DNA: TGTGCCATCAGTGAGGCGGGACTAGCGGGAGGAGAGACCCAGTACTTC; CDR3 protein: CAISEAGLAGGETQYF
J gene: TRBJ1-4; D gene: TRBD1; clone size: NA; V gene: TRBV18; CDR3 DNA: TGTGCCAGCTCACCGGGACAGAATAATGAAAAACTGTTTTTT; CDR3 protein: CASSPGQNNEKLFF
J gene: TRBJ1-3; D gene: TRBD1; clone size: NA; V gene: TRBV15; CDR3 DNA: TGTGCCACCAGCAGAGATCTACAGGGGGCTGGAAACACCATATATTTT; CDR3 protein: CATSRDLQGAGNTIYF
J gene: TRBJ1-2; D gene: TRBD1; clone size: NA; V gene: TRBV7-9; CDR3 DNA: TGTGCCAGCAGCTCCGACGGGGGACAGGCTAACTATGGCTACACCTTC; CDR3 protein: CASSSDGGQANYGYTF
J gene: TRBJ2-1; D gene: TRBD2; clone size: NA; V gene: TRBV9; CDR3 DNA: TGTGCCAGCAGCGGACTAGCGGGAGGGCCCAATGAGCAGTTCTTC; CDR3 protein: CASSGLAGGPNEQFF
J gene: TRBJ2-7; D gene: NA; clone size: NA; V gene: TRBV4-2; CDR3 DNA: TGTGCCAGCAGCCAAGGGACTCAAATTGGGGAGCAGTACTTC; CDR3 protein: CASSQGTQIGEQYF
J gene: TRBJ2-2; D gene: NA; clone size: once; V gene: TRBV30; CDR3 DNA: TGTGCCTGGAGTGTACTTACAGATCCCGGGGAGCTGTTTTTT; CDR3 protein: CAWSVLTDPGELFF
J gene: TRBJ1-2; D gene: NA; clone size: NA; V gene: TRBV6-4; CDR3 DNA: TGTGCCAGCAGTGACTTCAGTGGCGGCTACACCTTC; CDR3 protein: CASSDFSGGYTF
J gene: TRBJ2-7; D gene: TRBD2; clone size: NA; V gene: TRBV2; CDR3 DNA: TGTGCCAGCAGTTATAGTGGGACTAGCGGGAGCAGGGGGCAGTACTTC; CDR3 protein: CASSYSGTSGSRGQYF
J gene: TRBJ1-1; D gene: NA; clone size: NA; V gene: TRBV11-3; CDR3 DNA: TGTGCCAGCAGCTTAGAACGGTGGGGGGACGCTTTCTTT; CDR3 protein: CASSLERWGDAFF
J gene: TRBJ2-2; D gene: TRBD2; clone size: NA; V gene: TRBV9; CDR3 DNA: TGTGCCAGCAGCGCTACTAGCGCCGGGGAGCTGTTTTTT; CDR3 protein: CASSATSAGELFF
J gene: TRBJ2-2; D gene: NA; clone size: NA; V gene: TRBV7-9; CDR3 DNA: TGTGCCAGCAGCTTAACCCAGGTTCGCACCGGGGAGCTGTTTTTT; CDR3 protein: CASSLTQVRTGELFF
J gene: TRBJ2-7; D gene: NA; clone size: NA; V gene: TRBV19; CDR3 DNA: TGTGCCAGTAGTATGTTCCCCGCGGGGGCTGGTCGGTACGAGCAGTACTTC; CDR3 protein: CASSMFPAGAGRYEQYF
J gene: TRBJ1-2; D gene: NA; clone size: NA; V gene: TRBV9; CDR3 DNA: TGTGCCAGCAGCCGTTCGGGGGGTAACTATGGCTACACCTTC; CDR3 protein: CASSRSGGNYGYTF
J gene: TRBJ2-7; D gene: NA; clone size: NA; V gene: TRBV3-1/TRBV3-2; CDR3 DNA: TGTGCCAGCAGCCAAACAGACTACGAGCAGTACTTC; CDR3 protein: CASSQTDYEQYF
J gene: TRBJ1-5; D gene: NA; clone size: NA; V gene: TRBV12-5; CDR3 DNA: TGTGCTAGTGGTTTGGATTTAGGGGCCCGAAATCAGCCCCAGCATTTT; CDR3 protein: CASGLDLGARNQPQHF
J gene: TRBJ2-1; D gene: TRBD2; clone size: NA; V gene: TRBV27; CDR3 DNA: TGTGCCAGCAGTGTAGCGGGAGCGGCCGATGAGCAGTTCTTC; CDR3 protein: CASSVAGAADEQFF
J gene: TRBJ2-7; D gene: NA; clone size: NA; V gene: TRBV5-4; CDR3 DNA: TGTGCCAGCAGCACCGACACAAACTACGAGCAGTACTTC; CDR3 protein: CASSTDTNYEQYF
J gene: TRBJ2-7; D gene: TRBD2; clone size: NA; V gene: TRBV19; CDR3 DNA: TGTGCCAGTAGTATGGCGACTAGCGGAACCTACGAGCAGTACTTC; CDR3 protein: CASSMATSGTYEQYF
J gene: TRBJ2-2; D gene: TRBD1; clone size: NA; V gene: TRBV24-1; CDR3 DNA: TGTGCCACCAGTGACCCGGGACAGCTCAACACCGGGGAGCTGTTTTTT; CDR3 protein: CATSDPGQLNTGELFF
J gene: TRBJ2-7; D gene: NA; clone size: NA; V gene: TRBV18; CDR3 DNA: TGTGCCAGCTCACCATCCGGGGGGCAGTACGAGCAGTACTTC; CDR3 protein: CASSPSGGQYEQYF
J gene: TRBJ1-5; D gene: NA; clone size: NA; V gene: TRBV28; CDR3 DNA: TGTGCCAGCAGTCCCCAGGGAGGGAACTATCAGCCCCAGCATTTT; CDR3 protein: CASSPQGGNYQPQHF
J gene: TRBJ1-4; D gene: NA; clone size: NA; V gene: TRBV7-9; CDR3 DNA: TGTGCCAGCAGCTCCCCGTCTGGGGGGAACGGTGAAAAACTGTTTTTT; CDR3 protein: CASSSPSGGNGEKLFF
J gene: TRBJ2-3; D gene: TRBD2; clone size: once; V gene: TRBV30; CDR3 DNA: TGTGCCGCCCGACTAGCGGGAGACACAGATACGCAGTATTTT; CDR3 protein: CAARLAGDTDTQYF
J gene: TRBJ2-7; D gene: NA; clone size: NA; V gene: TRBV7-2; CDR3 DNA: TGTGCCAGCAGCTCGGTGGGGGCCAGGTCCCACGAGCAGTACTTC; CDR3 protein: CASSSVGARSHEQYF
J gene: TRBJ2-7; D gene: TRBD2; clone size: once; V gene: TRBV11-3; CDR3 DNA: TGTGCCAGCAGCTTAGGTGCGGGAGGGCCGTACGAGCAGTACTTC; CDR3 protein: CASSLGAGGPYEQYF
J gene: TRBJ1-5; D gene: TRBD1; clone size: NA; V gene: TRBV5-1; CDR3 DNA: TGCGCCAGCAGCTTGGCGGGACAGAATCAGCCCCAGCATTTT; CDR3 protein: CASSLAGQNQPQHF
J gene: TRBJ2-7; D gene: NA; clone size: NA; V gene: TRBV7-9; CDR3 DNA: TGTGCCAGCAGCTTTCCCGGCTCCTACGAGCAGTACTTC; CDR3 protein: CASSFPGSYEQYF
J gene: TRBJ2-2; D gene: NA; clone size: NA; V gene: TRBV5-1; CDR3 DNA: TGCGCCAGCAGCTCTTTTCAGGGGCCCGGGGAGCTGTTTTTT; CDR3 protein: CASSSFQGPGELFF
J gene: TRBJ1-6; D gene: TRBD1; clone size: NA; V gene: TRBV27; CDR3 DNA: TGTGCCAGCAGTATTACGACAGGGCCTAATTCACCCCTCCACTTT; CDR3 protein: CASSITTGPNSPLHF
J gene: TRBJ1-2; D gene: TRBD1; clone size: NA; V gene: TRBV5-6; CDR3 DNA: TGTGCCAGCAGCTCGACAGGGGTGTTCGACTACACCTTC; CDR3 protein: CASSSTGVFDYTF
J gene: TRBJ2-3; D gene: TRBD2; clone size: NA; V gene: TRBV19; CDR3 DNA: TGTGCCAGTAGTACCGGGACTAGCGGGTGGGATACGCAGTATTTT; CDR3 protein: CASSTGTSGWDTQYF
J gene: TRBJ2-7; D gene: NA; clone size: NA; V gene: TRBV6-6; CDR3 DNA: TGTGCCAGCAGTCGCCCTTCCGTACAGGATCGCCAGGGTGAGCAGTACTTC; CDR3 protein: CASSRPSVQDRQGEQYF
J gene: TRBJ1-3; D gene: NA; clone size: NA; V gene: TRBV19; CDR3 DNA: TGTGCCAGTAGTATCTCAGCCGGACTGACCGGCGGACCCGGAAACACCATATATTTT; CDR3 protein: CASSISAGLTGGPGNTIYF
J gene: TRBJ2-3; D gene: NA; clone size: once; V gene: TRBV21-1; CDR3 DNA: TGTGCCAGCAGCCATACTAGCGGGAGGGCTTGCACAGATACGCAGTATTTT; CDR3 protein: CASSHTSGRACTDTQYF
J gene: TRBJ2-2; D gene: TRBD1; clone size: NA; V gene: TRBV13; CDR3 DNA: TGTGCCAGCACTGGACAGGCAACCGGGGAGCTGTTTTTT; CDR3 protein: CASTGQATGELFF
J gene: TRBJ2-7; D gene: TRBD2; clone size: NA; V gene: TRBV20-1; CDR3 DNA: TGCAGTGCTAGTGTACTAGCGGGATCCTACGAGCAGTACTTC; CDR3 protein: CSASVLAGSYEQYF
J gene: TRBJ2-7; D gene: NA; clone size: NA; V gene: TRBV18; CDR3 DNA: TGTGCCAGCTCACCTGGGCCCTACGAGCAGTACTTC; CDR3 protein: CASSPGPYEQYF
J gene: TRBJ1-1; D gene: TRBD1; clone size: NA; V gene: TRBV2; CDR3 DNA: TGTGCCAGCAGCGAAGGACAGGGTAAAACTGAAGCTTTCTTT; CDR3 protein: CASSEGQGKTEAFF
J gene: TRBJ1-2; D gene: TRBD1; clone size: NA; V gene: TRBV25-1; CDR3 DNA: TGTGCCAGCAGTGACCGACTTTGGGACAGAACCTATGGCTACACCTTC; CDR3 protein: CASSDRLWDRTYGYTF
J gene: TRBJ2-5; D gene: NA; clone size: few; V gene: TRBV29-1; CDR3 DNA: TGCAGCGCTGCAGGGTTGGGGGAGACCCAGTACTTC; CDR3 protein: CSAAGLGETQYF
J gene: TRBJ1-1; D gene: NA; clone size: NA; V gene: TRBV5-1; CDR3 DNA: TGCGCCAGCAGCTTGGTTTCTGTACAGATGAACACTGAAGCTTTCTTT; CDR3 protein: CASSLVSVQMNTEAFF
J gene: TRBJ2-5; D gene: TRBD2; clone size: NA; V gene: TRBV18; CDR3 DNA: TGTGCCAGCTCACCACCGGGCCTAGCGGGTTTGGGGCAAGAGACCCAGTACTTC; CDR3 protein: CASSPPGLAGLGQETQYF
J gene: TRBJ1-2; D gene: NA; clone size: NA; V gene: TRBV30; CDR3 DNA: TGTGCCTGGAGTGGATCGGGTTGGTACACCTTC; CDR3 protein: CAWSGSGWYTF
J gene: TRBJ1-6; D gene: NA; clone size: once; V gene: TRBV6-1; CDR3 DNA: TGTGCCAGCAGCCAACAGGGTGCCCTCCACTTT; CDR3 protein: CASSQQGALHF
J gene: TRBJ1-4; D gene: TRBD1; clone size: NA; V gene: TRBV6-5; CDR3 DNA: TGTGCCAGCAGTTACCACCGGACAGGGGGATCTGAAAAACTGTTTTTT; CDR3 protein: CASSYHRTGGSEKLFF
J gene: TRBJ2-3; D gene: TRBD2; clone size: NA; V gene: TRBV20-1; CDR3 DNA: TGCAGTGCTAGTTCGACTAGCGGCAACACAGATACGCAGTATTTT; CDR3 protein: CSASSTSGNTDTQYF
J gene: TRBJ2-3; D gene: NA; clone size: few; V gene: TRBV19; CDR3 DNA: TGTGCCAGTAGTATATCCGGGAGCACGCAGTATTTT; CDR3 protein: CASSISGSTQYF